Below, one T cell receptor beta chain is given with its context. Its specificity is unknown. The read terminates 3 residues before the CDR3 end, so the remaining end is supplied by the germline J gene. The sample belongs to a study of T cells in women clearing cervical HPV infection. Study information: Controls' single incident HPV16 infection cleared within 12 months without precancer. Only a few women had HLA typing results available.

immunoSEQ multiplex PCR used an average of roughly 1,100 ng genomic DNA. The assay was immunoSEQ multiplex PCR, and TCRdb's table has in-frame clones only and misses some. The sample includes under 50,000 clones. Findings and caveats of the study: Richness plus V gene abundances separated cases from controls with AUC over 0.8.

Germline V CDR1 and CDR2: SEHNR, FQNEAQ (reference sequence). The CDR3 is made up of 12 amino acids. Material: blood buffy coat. This TCR was sampled from a woman aged 18 to 75 with a cervical HPV16 infection that either progressed to CIN3+ or cleared (not recorded which). V usage is TRBV7-9 and J usage is TRBJ1-2; D might be TRBD1 (5 bases). The CDR3 protein is CASSSGVNDYTF. The part of the CDR3 DNA that was read is TGTGCCAGCAGCTCGGGGGTCAATGAC.